These 10 T cell receptor beta chains originate from one sample sequenced in a study of a mutant IDH1 vaccine in newly diagnosed glioma. Using immunoSEQ multiplex PCR, the repertoire was profiled, and TCRdb retains in-frame clones only, with some absent. The data hold roughly 50,000 clones, with about four fifths observed a single time. Time point reported: baseline, week 1 (first vaccination visit). The treatment denotes: pre-vaccination baseline after standard-of-care therapy. The specimen was PBMCs, collected from a glioma patient treated with radiotherapy, temozolomide or both. These receptors came from a young man with glioma.

The chain couples TRBV5-6 to TRBJ1-5; D gene unclear. V shed 3 bases and J shed 4 bases, with 11 bases lying between them. This CDR3 is 14 amino acids long. Germline values: CDR1 SGHDT, CDR2 YYEEEE. This chain's CDR3 is CASSSVGTNQPQHF. The DNA for the CDR3 is TGTGCCAGCAGCTCGGTGGGAACGAATCAGCCCCAGCATTTT.

There are a few counts of this clone. The rearrangement uses TRBV19 and TRBJ1-1; no definite D call. The V and J ends lost 5 bases and 6 bases respectively, with 7 bases between them. The germline CDR1 and CDR2 sequences are LNHDA and SQIVND (reference sequence). The CDR3 is 11 residues long. The CDR3 spells CASSGRAEAFF. For the CDR3, the DNA is TGTGCCAGTAGTGGAAGGGCTGAAGCTTTCTTT.

On this clone itself: Other DNA sequences within the sample encode an identical CDR3. The genes are TRBV7-9 and TRBJ1-2; unclear D gene. With 1 base removed from V and 7 bases from J, the gap between germline ends came to 7 bases. The CDR3 sequence is 12 residues long. CDR1 and CDR2 from the germline V gene are SEHNR and FQNEAQ (reference sequence). The CDR3 protein is CASSLGGFGYTF. The CDR3 DNA reads TGTGCCAGCAGCTTAGGAGGGTTTGGCTACACCTTC.

The chain recombines TRBV5-1 with TRBJ2-7; D may be TRBD1 (5 bases). With 5 bases removed from V and 1 base from J, the gap between germline ends came to 13 bases. CDR3 size: 14 residues. Looked up from germline, CDR1 is SGHRS and CDR2 is YFSETQ. The CDR3 DNA follows: TGCGCCAGCAGTCTCCAGGGAAGATCCTACGAGCAGTACTTC. Protein: CASSLQGRSYEQYF.

The chain is built from TRBV2 and TRBJ1-1; D is possibly TRBD1 (6 bases). V was pared by 6 bases and J by 4 bases, with 12 bases between. In germline, CDR1 is SNHLY, CDR2 FYNNEI. The CDR3 contains 13 residues. DNA of the CDR3: TGTGCCAGCAGGGTGATAGGGGGCACTGAAGCTTTCTTT. It yields the protein CASRVIGGTEAFF. Drawing the rest from reference TRBV2 and TRBJ1-1, the complete variable domain is EPEVTQTPSHQVTQMGQEVILRCVPISNHLYFYWYRQILGQKVEFLVSFYNNEISEKSEIFDDQFSVERPDGSNFTLKIRSTKLEDSAMYFCASRVIGGTEAFFGQGTRLTVV.

This chain uses TRBV30 with TRBJ2-7; the D is unclear. CDR3 length: 13 residues. Germline CDR1 GTSNPN, CDR2 SVGIG (reference sequence). V lost 1 base and J lost 2, with 9 bases in between. In DNA form, the CDR3 reads TGTGCCTGGAGTGCGCGACATCCCTACGAGCAGTACTTC. It is translated as CAWSARHPYEQYF. Full variable domain (missing parts from reference TRBV30 and TRBJ2-7): SQTIHQWPATLVQPVGSPLSLECTVEGTSNPNLYWYRQAAGRGLQLLFYSVGIGQISSEVPQNLSASRPQDRQFILSSKKLLLSDSGFYLCAWSARHPYEQYFGPGTRLTVT.

This chain uses TRBV7-2 with TRBJ2-1; maybe TRBD1 (5 bases). The germline V and J ends were trimmed by 5 bases and 3 bases, with 8 bases remaining between them. In germline, CDR1 is SGHTA, CDR2 FQGNSA. The CDR3 covers 13 residues. CDR3 nucleotide sequence: TGTGCCAGCAGCCCCGACAGCTACAATGAGCAGTTCTTC. This codes for CASSPDSYNEQFF.

The V and J genes are TRBV6-5 and TRBJ2-5; 12 nucleotides align to TRBD2. There are 16 residues in the CDR3. J lost 5 bases, V lost 2 bases, and 6 bases had no gene match. CDR1 MNHEY and CDR2 SVGAGI come from the germline V gene. The CDR3 sequence is CASSYPTSGGGETQYF. The CDR3 coding sequence is TGTGCCAGCAGTTACCCGACTAGCGGGGGTGGGGAGACCCAGTACTTC.

This chain uses TRBV4-3 with TRBJ1-1; the D is unclear. There are 14 residues in the CDR3. Trimming took off 2 bases at V and 8 bases at J, with 15 bases between the two ends. Germline V gene lookup returns CDR1 LGHNA and CDR2 YSLEER. The CDR3 spells CASSQNTRRWEAFF. In DNA form, the CDR3 reads TGCGCCAGCAGCCAAAATACAAGAAGATGGGAAGCTTTCTTT.

V usage is TRBV5-1 and J usage is TRBJ1-1; TRBD1 might be the D (6 bases). This CDR3 is built from 15 residues. V was trimmed by 0 bases and J by 2 bases, leaving 11 bases between them. Germline V CDR1 and CDR2: SGHRS, YFSETQ. The CDR3 spells CASSLAGAANTEAFF. CDR3 coding DNA: TGCGCCAGCAGCTTGGCAGGGGCAGCCAACACTGAAGCTTTCTTT.